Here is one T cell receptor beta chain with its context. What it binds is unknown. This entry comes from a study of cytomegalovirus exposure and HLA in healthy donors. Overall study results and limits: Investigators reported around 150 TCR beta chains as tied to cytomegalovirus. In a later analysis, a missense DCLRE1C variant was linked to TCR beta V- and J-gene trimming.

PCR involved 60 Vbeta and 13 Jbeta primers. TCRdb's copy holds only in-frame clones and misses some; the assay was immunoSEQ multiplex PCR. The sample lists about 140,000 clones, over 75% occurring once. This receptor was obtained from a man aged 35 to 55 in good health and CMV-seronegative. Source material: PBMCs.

CDR3 DNA: TGTGCCAGCAGCTTAGCGCCAGGCAGTATTCAGTACTTC. Its translation is CASSLAPGSIQYF. V and J are TRBV7-9 and TRBJ2-4; D unclear. The CDR3 sequence is 13 residues long. Looked up from germline, CDR1 is SEHNR and CDR2 is FQNEAQ (reference sequence). V was cut by 0 bases and J by 10 bases, with 10 bases left in between.